A selection of T cell receptor beta chains follows, all from one sample in a study of blood T cell repertoires in COVID-19. Sequencing was performed with immunoSEQ multiplex PCR; in TCRdb, only in-frame clones are kept and a portion is missing. This table holds fewer than 20,000 clones, roughly 90% found once. Sequencing used peripheral blood. The receptors come from a middle-aged man with active COVID-19. CDR3s include the opening cysteine and the closing phenylalanine or tryptophan. A D gene is named only where the DNA matches it firmly. The listing skips clone size in some rows; elsewhere it reads once, few, many or a size class.

J gene: TRBJ2-3
V gene: TRBV20-1
clone size: NA
D gene: TRBD2
CDR3 DNA: TGCAGTGCTAGTAAGACTAGCGGGAACACAGATACGCAGTATTTT
CDR3 protein: CSASKTSGNTDTQYF

J gene: TRBJ1-2
V gene: TRBV28
clone size: NA
D gene: TRBD1
CDR3 DNA: TGTGCCAGCAAAATCCGGGACAGGGATGGCTACACCTTC
CDR3 protein: CASKIRDRDGYTF

J gene: TRBJ2-1
V gene: TRBV5-6
clone size: once
D gene: NA
CDR3 DNA: TGTGCCAGCAATCGCTGGGCTGACTCCTACAATGAGCAGTTCTTC
CDR3 protein: CASNRWADSYNEQFF

J gene: TRBJ2-1
V gene: TRBV10-3
clone size: NA
D gene: TRBD1
CDR3 DNA: TGTGCCATCACCCAGACAGGGGGCTATGAGCAGTTCTTC
CDR3 protein: CAITQTGGYEQFF

J gene: TRBJ2-5
V gene: TRBV7-2
clone size: NA
D gene: NA
CDR3 DNA: TGTGCCAGCAGCTTTCACCTGGCCCTGCAAGAGACCCAGTACTTC
CDR3 protein: CASSFHLALQETQYF

J gene: TRBJ1-2
V gene: TRBV6-1
clone size: NA
D gene: NA
CDR3 DNA: TGTGCCAGCAGTGATTCTCCAGGGTATGGCTACACCTTC
CDR3 protein: CASSDSPGYGYTF

J gene: TRBJ2-1
V gene: TRBV7-2
clone size: NA
D gene: TRBD2
CDR3 DNA: TGTGCCAGCAGCTTTACGAGCGGGAGGATATACAATGAGCAGTTCTTC
CDR3 protein: CASSFTSGRIYNEQFF

J gene: TRBJ2-7
V gene: TRBV18
clone size: NA
D gene: TRBD1
CDR3 DNA: TGTGCCAGCTCACCGGGACAGGGGACCGAGCAGCACTTC
CDR3 protein: CASSPGQGTEQHF

J gene: TRBJ2-1
V gene: TRBV6-2/TRBV6-3
clone size: NA
D gene: NA
CDR3 DNA: TGTGCCAGCAGTAGGGACACGATTAAGTACAATGAGCAGTTCTTC
CDR3 protein: CASSRDTIKYNEQFF

J gene: TRBJ1-1
V gene: TRBV27
clone size: NA
D gene: NA
CDR3 DNA: TGTGCCAGCAGGAAACGAAGCGGGGTGGGAGTGAACACTGAAGCTTTCTTT
CDR3 protein: CASRKRSGVGVNTEAFF

J gene: TRBJ1-5
V gene: TRBV6-2/TRBV6-3
clone size: NA
D gene: TRBD1
CDR3 DNA: TGTGCCAGCAGTTTTAACAGGGGGCACGAGGTAAGAGGCAATCAGCCCCAGCATTTT
CDR3 protein: CASSFNRGHEVRGNQPQHF

J gene: TRBJ2-7
V gene: TRBV11-2
clone size: NA
D gene: TRBD2
CDR3 DNA: TGTGCCAGCAGACCTAGCGGGAGCCATGGGCAGTACTTC
CDR3 protein: CASRPSGSHGQYF

J gene: TRBJ2-6
V gene: TRBV10-3
clone size: NA
D gene: NA
CDR3 DNA: TGTGCCTCTCTGGCGGGGGCGAAGGCCAACGTCCTGACTTTC
CDR3 protein: CASLAGAKANVLTF

J gene: TRBJ1-2
V gene: TRBV7-9
clone size: NA
D gene: NA
CDR3 DNA: TGTGCCAGCACCTCGATGAGGGACTATGGCTACACCTTC
CDR3 protein: CASTSMRDYGYTF

J gene: TRBJ2-2
V gene: TRBV7-2
clone size: NA
D gene: TRBD1
CDR3 DNA: TGTGCCAGCAAGCAGGGGGCGAACACCGGGGAGCTGTTTTTT
CDR3 protein: CASKQGANTGELFF

J gene: TRBJ1-1
V gene: TRBV7-2
clone size: once
D gene: NA
CDR3 DNA: TGTGCCACCTCGCGGGGGAACACTGAAGCTTTCTTT
CDR3 protein: CATSRGNTEAFF

J gene: TRBJ2-5
V gene: TRBV7-2
clone size: NA
D gene: TRBD2
CDR3 DNA: TGTGCCAGCAGTCTAGCGGGAGGGGGAGAGACCCAGTACTTC
CDR3 protein: CASSLAGGGETQYF

J gene: TRBJ2-4
V gene: TRBV3-1/TRBV3-2
clone size: NA
D gene: NA
CDR3 DNA: TGTGCCAGCAGCCAATTCCCCAGCGAGGATATTGTGGCCAAAAACATTCAGTACTTC
CDR3 protein: CASSQFPSEDIVAKNIQYF

J gene: TRBJ2-7
V gene: TRBV7-9
clone size: NA
D gene: NA
CDR3 DNA: TGTGCCAGCAGCCCCATCCTGGACACCGTAGGCTACGAGCAGTACTTC
CDR3 protein: CASSPILDTVGYEQYF

J gene: TRBJ2-7
V gene: TRBV5-6
clone size: NA
D gene: NA
CDR3 DNA: TGTGCCAGCAGCTTGGTTAGCAGCTACTACGAGCAGTACTTC
CDR3 protein: CASSLVSSYYEQYF

J gene: TRBJ2-7
V gene: TRBV5-4
clone size: few
D gene: NA
CDR3 DNA: TGTGCCAGCAGCTTGCGCGGGGAGAACTACGAGCAGTACTTC
CDR3 protein: CASSLRGENYEQYF

J gene: TRBJ1-5
V gene: TRBV19
clone size: NA
D gene: NA
CDR3 DNA: TGTGCCAGTAGTATCCGACTAAATCAGCCCCAGCATTTT
CDR3 protein: CASSIRLNQPQHF

J gene: TRBJ2-2
V gene: TRBV6-2/TRBV6-3
clone size: NA
D gene: TRBD1
CDR3 DNA: TGTGCCAGCAGTTCACTCAGGGGGCACACCGGGGAGCTGTTTTTT
CDR3 protein: CASSSLRGHTGELFF

J gene: TRBJ2-1
V gene: TRBV12-3/TRBV12-4
clone size: NA
D gene: NA
CDR3 DNA: TGTGCCAGCAGTTTAGTAGATGAGCAGTTCTTC
CDR3 protein: CASSLVDEQFF

J gene: TRBJ2-1
V gene: TRBV3-1/TRBV3-2
clone size: NA
D gene: TRBD1
CDR3 DNA: TGTGCCAGCAGCCAATTAAAGCCGGGACAGCGATACAATGAGCAGTTCTTC
CDR3 protein: CASSQLKPGQRYNEQFF

J gene: TRBJ2-5
V gene: TRBV7-2
clone size: NA
D gene: TRBD2
CDR3 DNA: TGTGCCAGCAGCGTACGGGGGGGGACCCAGTACTTC
CDR3 protein: CASSVRGGTQYF

J gene: TRBJ1-1
V gene: TRBV7-2
clone size: once
D gene: NA
CDR3 DNA: TGTGCCAGCAGCGTTACAGGGTCCACTGAAGCTTTCTTT
CDR3 protein: CASSVTGSTEAFF

J gene: TRBJ2-1
V gene: TRBV7-2
clone size: NA
D gene: NA
CDR3 DNA: TGTGCCAGCAGCTTAAGGGCCCGGGAGAAGTGGGACAATGAGCAGTTCTTC
CDR3 protein: CASSLRAREKWDNEQFF

J gene: TRBJ2-1
V gene: TRBV30
clone size: NA
D gene: NA
CDR3 DNA: TGTGCCTGGAGTGTGCACCTAGGGGCCGGGGGAGCCGGTCTCGAGCAGTTCTTC
CDR3 protein: CAWSVHLGAGGAGLEQFF